This passage covers 18 T cell receptor beta chains from one sample sequenced in a study of radiotherapy plus CTLA-4 blockade in lung cancer. Produced via immunoSEQ multiplex PCR; TCRdb's table is partial and in-frame only. The sample lists 95,000 to 150,000 clones, over 80% occurring once. The material was peripheral blood, obtained from a patient treated with radiotherapy plus ipilimumab. All receptors derive from a human donor with non-small cell lung cancer that progressed on radiotherapy plus ipilimumab.

This clone was detected only once. The chain employs TRBV19 and TRBJ2-5; TRBD2 agrees at 9 bases. Germline values: CDR1 LNHDA, CDR2 SQIVND (reference sequence). The J segment lost 5 bases and the V segment lost 7 bases, leaving 5 bases of the junction unmatched. The CDR3 has 13 amino acids. The CDR3 region has the DNA TGTGCCAGTACTAGCGGGATGACGGAGACCCAGTACTTC. It encodes CASTSGMTETQYF.

This clone was seen only once. This chain connects TRBV5-1 to TRBJ2-2; 7 nucleotides match TRBD1. Trimming removed 5 bases from V and 1 base from J; junction bases left unmatched: 5. This CDR3 spans 15 amino acids. The germline V gene encodes CDR1 SGHRS and CDR2 YFSETQ. The CDR3 sequence: CASRPGQLNTGELFF. In nucleotides, the CDR3 is TGCGCCAGCAGACCGGGACAGTTGAACACCGGGGAGCTGTTTTTT.

The genes are TRBV5-6 and TRBJ2-7; weak D call: TRBD2 (5 bases). Germline V gives CDR1 SGHDT, CDR2 YYEEEE. V shed 4 bases and J shed 7 bases, with 9 bases lying between them. There are 11 residues in the CDR3. The CDR3 DNA reads as TGTGCCAGCAGCGCCACGGGGGAGCAGTACTTC. It yields the protein CASSATGEQYF.

The rearrangement uses TRBV18 and TRBJ2-2; D might be TRBD1 (6 bases). Germline V gene sequence: CDR1 KGHSH, CDR2 LQKENI. V was clipped by 4 bases and J by 1 base, with 13 bases between them. CDR3 length: 16 residues. The DNA for the CDR3 is TGTGCCAGCTCACGGACAGTCGGACAGAACACCGGGGAGCTGTTTTTT. As protein: CASSRTVGQNTGELFF.

V usage is TRBV5-1 and J usage is TRBJ2-1; D tentatively reads TRBD1 or TRBD2 (5 bases each). The CDR3 contains 15 residues. Germline CDR1 and CDR2: SGHRS and YFSETQ. The V and J ends lost 0 bases and 6 bases respectively, with 13 bases between them. The CDR3 nucleotides read TGCGCCAGCAGCTTGGAGAGTCGTGGGGGCAATGAGCAGTTCTTC. Its translation: CASSLESRGGNEQFF.

The chain is built from TRBV7-6 and TRBJ1-4; D unresolved. V dropped 4 bases and J dropped 8 bases, with 14 bases sitting between them. This CDR3 region has 14 residues. Germline CDR1 SGHVS, CDR2 FNYEAQ. CDR3 protein: CASSSRLRKEKLFF. CDR3 DNA: TGTGCCAGCAGCTCCAGGCTCCGAAAGGAAAAACTGTTTTTT.

The chain's CDR3 is CASSPIAGGLWDEQFF. The CDR3, as DNA: TGCGCCAGCAGCCCAATAGCGGGAGGGCTCTGGGATGAGCAGTTCTTC. The chain recombines TRBV5-1 with TRBJ2-1, with 11 bases fitting TRBD2. This CDR3 is built from 16 residues. The trim removed 4 bases at V and 8 bases at J, leaving 11 bases unmatched. The germline V gene encodes CDR1 SGHRS and CDR2 YFSETQ.

J is TRBJ2-1 and V is TRBV23-1; no clear D. TRBV23-1 falls under the ORF class, with uncertain function. Trimming took 8 bases from V and 7 from J, leaving 12 bases between them. The CDR3 is 12 amino acids. CDR3 amino acids: CASRRKRNEQFF. The DNA of the CDR3 is TGCGCCAGCCGTCGAAAACGGAATGAGCAGTTCTTC.

The CDR3 bases are TGTGCCAGCACCCGGGACAGGGAAGGTAATGGCTACACCTTC. As protein: CASTRDREGNGYTF. The chain links TRBV25-1 to TRBJ1-2; 9 nucleotides line up with TRBD1. CDR3 length: 14 residues. Trimming cost V 7 bases and J 6 bases; bases outside gene matches: 9. Germline assignment: CDR1 MGHDK and CDR2 SYGVNS.

The rearrangement links TRBV6-1 to TRBJ2-7, with D possibly called TRBD1 or TRBD2 (5 bases each). This CDR3 has 15 residues. Per the germline V gene, CDR1 is MNHNS and CDR2 is SASEGT. V lost 2 bases to trimming and J lost 7 bases, with 18 bases between them. The CDR3 is CASSERTPGRGEQYF. The CDR3 DNA reads as TGTGCCAGCAGTGAACGGACTCCAGGGAGAGGAGAGCAGTACTTC.

V gene TRBV11-3 combines with J gene TRBJ1-1, with TRBD1 matching 7 bases. Per the germline V gene, CDR1 is SGHNT and CDR2 is YENEEA. This CDR3 comprises 13 residues. The junction had 4 bases not matched to a gene; V was cut back by 4 bases and J by 5 bases. DNA for the CDR3: TGTGCCAGCAGCTACAGGACAGGAACTGAAGCTTTCTTT. As protein: CASSYRTGTEAFF.

This chain connects TRBV5-4 to TRBJ2-1, with 10 bases fitting TRBD2. Germline lookup yields CDR1 SGHNT and CDR2 YYREEE (reference sequence). This CDR3 is 18 amino acids long. Trimming removed 4 bases from V and 2 bases from J; junction bases left unmatched: 12. CDR3 in amino acids: CASSLGGLAGVPYNEQFF. In nucleotides, the CDR3 is TGTGCCAGCAGCCTGGGGGGTCTAGCGGGAGTACCCTACAATGAGCAGTTCTTC.

This clone appeared a single time. The gene calls are TRBV11-2 and TRBJ1-2, with D unclear. The CDR3 spans 18 residues. The germline V gene has CDR1 SGHAT and CDR2 FQNNGV. V was clipped by 0 bases and J by 0 bases, with 17 bases between them. The CDR3 reads CASSLDSRWWEANYGYTF. The CDR3 DNA is TGTGCCAGCAGCTTAGATTCCCGCTGGTGGGAAGCTAACTATGGCTACACCTTC.

The V gene is TRBV7-2, the J gene TRBJ2-7, with TRBD2 identical over 10 bases. The CDR3 loop spans 14 amino acids. V trimming: 7 bases; J trimming: 0 bases; junction bases outside the gene matches: 3. Germline V gene sequence: CDR1 SGHTA, CDR2 FQGNSA. The CDR3 DNA follows: TGTGCCAGCACCCGGACTAGCGGCTCCTACGAGCAGTACTTC. Translating gives CASTRTSGSYEQYF. The entire variable domain, with the rest obtained from reference TRBV7-2 and TRBJ2-7, is as follows: GAGVSQSPSNKVTEKGKDVELRCDPISGHTALYWYRQSLGQGLEFLIYFQGNSAPDKSGLPSDRFSAERTGGSVSTLTIQRTQQEDSAVYLCASTRTSGSYEQYFGPGTRLTVT.

The chain combines TRBV7-9 with TRBJ1-1; D remains ambiguous. Per germline, CDR1 SEHNR and CDR2 FQNEAQ (reference sequence). The CDR3 spans 15 residues. V lost 1 base and J lost 7, with 16 bases in between. DNA for the CDR3: TGTGCCAGCAGCTTAGTAGGCAGATTGGAGGTTGAAGCTTTCTTT. It specifies CASSLVGRLEVEAFF.

The CDR3 DNA reads as TGTGCCAGCAGCCTTCACCCAGAGACCCAGTACTTC. It yields the protein CASSLHPETQYF. This chain uses TRBV14 with TRBJ2-5; D is unresolved. The germline V gene encodes CDR1 SGHDN and CDR2 FVKESK. CDR3 length: 12 amino acids. V was shortened by 4 bases and J by 4 bases, with 7 bases between the two germline ends.

This sequence joins TRBV19 and TRBJ1-2, with a possible D match to TRBD1 (5 bases). From germline, CDR1 is LNHDA and CDR2 SQIVND (reference sequence). V lost 6 bases and J 1 base, leaving 15 bases between the germline ends. This CDR3 has 15 residues. The CDR3 is CASSLQRGYNYGYTF. The CDR3 coding sequence is TGTGCCAGTAGCCTACAACGGGGGTATAACTATGGCTACACCTTC.

Worth noting for this clone: The junction departs from the called germline gene at one end, perhaps through a read error. This CDR3 is also generated by other DNA sequences in the sample. J is TRBJ2-7 and V is TRBV5-6, with 13 nucleotides matching TRBD2. The CDR3 runs 15 residues. Germline-derived CDR1 and CDR2 are SGHDT and YYEEEE. The CDR3 loop is CASSKRTSGSYEQYF. The CDR3 region has the DNA TGTGCCAGCAGCAAACGGACTAGCGGGAGCTACGAGCAGTATTTC.